These 31 T cell receptor beta chains were all obtained from the same sample, sequenced in a study of blood T cell repertoires in COVID-19. Measured with immunoSEQ multiplex PCR; TCRdb has only the in-frame clones, and not every one. Of roughly 100,000 clones listed, 90% are singletons. The specimen was peripheral blood. These receptors came from a man aged 18 to 35 with COVID-19, enrolled during active disease.

The chain combines TRBV18 with TRBJ1-2; the match to TRBD1 covers 7 bases. CDR3 size: 14 residues. Germline CDR1 and CDR2: KGHSH and LQKENI. V shed 5 bases, J shed 4 bases, and the junction held 7 bases outside the gene matches. The CDR3 DNA sequence: TGTGCCAGCTCAGGGGGACAGTACTCCTATGGCTACACCTTC. Its protein is CASSGGQYSYGYTF.

This chain uses TRBV7-2 with TRBJ1-1, with TRBD1 identical over 9 bases. V shed 1 base and J 9 bases; nucleotides not matched to a gene: 6. The CDR3 loop spans 14 amino acids. CDR1 and CDR2 from the germline V gene are SGHTA and FQGNSA. The CDR3 spells CASSLDSGQGQAFF. CDR3 sequence (DNA): TGTGCCAGCAGCTTAGATTCCGGACAGGGGCAAGCTTTCTTT.

The chain employs TRBV10-2 and TRBJ2-7; D possibly corresponds to TRBD2 (6 bases). The CDR3 runs 13 residues. The V and J ends lost 7 bases and 1 base respectively, with 11 bases between them. Germline CDR1 and CDR2: WSHSY and SAAADI. The CDR3 spells CASTGVRSYEQYF. CDR3 nucleotides: TGCGCCAGCACGGGGGTCCGATCCTACGAGCAGTACTTC.

This CDR3 reads CASRQGARETQYF. CDR3 nucleotides: TGTGCCAGCAGGCAGGGGGCTCGAGAGACCCAGTACTTC. The chain uses TRBV12-3 or TRBV12-4 and TRBJ2-5; the match to TRBD1 covers 8 bases. The CDR3 has 13 amino acids. V gave up 6 bases and J gave up 4 bases; unmatched junction bases: 4.

This clone was seen a single time. The chain combines TRBV11-2 with TRBJ2-7; D unclear. The CDR3 loop spans 13 amino acids. Germline CDR1 and CDR2: SGHAT and FQNNGV. V lost 5 bases to trimming and J lost 7 bases, with 15 bases between them. The CDR3 protein is CASSPVFRWEQYF. The CDR3 DNA reads as TGTGCCAGCAGCCCGGTTTTTCGATGGGAGCAGTACTTC. Looking up the rest from reference TRBV11-2 and TRBJ2-7 gives the full variable domain: EAGVAQSPRYKIIEKRQSVAFWCNPISGHATLYWYQQILGQGPKLLIQFQNNGVVDDSQLPKDRFSAERLKGVDSTLKIQPAKLEDSAVYLCASSPVFRWEQYFGPGTRLTVT.

The chain uses TRBV6-5 and TRBJ2-7, with D unresolved. The CDR3 sequence is 13 residues long. V lost 6 bases, J lost 5 bases, and 14 bases lay in between. Germline V gene lookup returns CDR1 MNHEY and CDR2 SVGAGI. The CDR3 nucleotides are TGTGCCAGCAGCGCGAGTGATCCCCACGAGCAGTACTTC. Translated, it gives CASSASDPHEQYF.

Regarding this clone: A junction boundary mismatches the germline segment, possibly from a read error. V usage is TRBV28 and J usage is TRBJ1-2; 9 bases fit TRBD1. The CDR3 runs to 11 residues. In germline, CDR1 is MDHEN, CDR2 SYDVKM. In DNA, the CDR3 is TGTGCCAGCAGTTTCGGACAGGGGCTTAACTTC. Protein product: CASSFGQGLNF.

The chain recombines TRBV5-6 with TRBJ2-2; D call uncertain. Germline CDR1 SGHDT, CDR2 YYEEEE. The CDR3 has 13 amino acids. V was shortened by 4 bases and J by 3 bases, with 7 bases between the two germline ends. This CDR3 reads CASSLSDTGELFF. CDR3 DNA sequence: TGTGCCAGCAGCCTCTCGGACACCGGGGAGCTGTTTTTT.

This chain connects TRBV18 to TRBJ1-5; 7 bases are shared with TRBD1. Germline V lookup: CDR1 KGHSH, CDR2 LQKENI. This CDR3 comprises 16 residues. Unmatched junction bases numbered 11, after V lost 3 bases and J lost 6 bases. This chain's CDR3 is CASSPIRQGGAQPQHF. Written as DNA, the CDR3 is TGTGCCAGCTCACCGATTAGACAGGGAGGCGCTCAGCCCCAGCATTTT.

The genes are TRBV2 and TRBJ2-7; the match to TRBD2 covers 9 bases. There are 15 residues in the CDR3. V shed 5 bases and J 3 bases; nucleotides not matched to a gene: 8. Per the germline V gene, CDR1 is SNHLY and CDR2 is FYNNEI. CDR3 residues: CASSQGTSWRYEQYF. The CDR3 nucleotides are TGTGCCAGCAGTCAAGGGACTAGCTGGCGCTACGAGCAGTACTTC.

The rearrangement links TRBV6-5 to TRBJ1-3; D call uncertain. The CDR3 consists of 14 residues. Germline assignment: CDR1 MNHEY and CDR2 SVGAGI. V was pared by 2 bases and J by 0 bases, with 5 bases between. The CDR3 DNA sequence: TGTGCCAGCAGTTACGCAGGCTCTGGAAACACCATATATTTT. Translation: CASSYAGSGNTIYF.

Written as DNA, the CDR3 is TGTGCCATTCCCAGGGGTCCCTACGAGCAGTACTTC. It specifies CAIPRGPYEQYF. The V gene is TRBV21-1, the J gene TRBJ2-7; TRBD1, as called in the table, went unchecked against the DNA. TRBV21-1 is shown as a pseudogene. CDR3 size: 12 residues.

The V and J genes are TRBV9 and TRBJ2-1; TRBD2 matches at 10 bases. V shed 3 bases, J shed 4 bases, and the junction held 7 bases outside the gene matches. The V gene's germline CDR1 is SGDLS and CDR2 YYNGEE. This CDR3 has 16 amino acids. The DNA for the CDR3 is TGTGCCAGCAGCGCGAGAGCGGGAGGGACGTACAATGAGCAGTTCTTC. It specifies CASSARAGGTYNEQFF.

The CDR3 here is CASSLMTGRRFFYEQYF. CDR3 DNA: TGTGCCAGCAGCTTAATGACAGGGCGTCGGTTCTTCTACGAGCAGTACTTC. The chain links TRBV7-8 to TRBJ2-7; TRBD1 matches 7 bases. The CDR3 has 17 amino acids. The junction had 13 bases not matched to a gene; V was cut back by 2 bases and J by 3 bases. The germline gives CDR1 SGHVS, CDR2 FQNEAQ.

V is TRBV7-6 and J is TRBJ2-5; 9 nucleotides match TRBD2. Germline V gene sequence: CDR1 SGHVS, CDR2 FNYEAQ. This CDR3 comprises 20 residues. Trimming at V came to 1 base and at J to 1 base, leaving 16 bases not matched to a gene. CDR3 nucleotide sequence: TGTGCCAGCAGCTTAGAAGTAGGGCGGGAGGGTCCCCGCCTCCAAGAGACCCAGTACTTC. This codes for CASSLEVGREGPRLQETQYF.

V and J are TRBV18 and TRBJ1-2; D possibly corresponds to TRBD1 (6 bases). V dropped 6 bases and J dropped 3 bases, with 17 bases sitting between them. CDR3 size: 15 residues. Looked up from germline, CDR1 is KGHSH and CDR2 is LQKENI. The CDR3 is CASSSDRGHHYGYTF. As DNA, the CDR3 is TGTGCCAGCTCCTCGGATAGGGGACACCACTATGGCTACACCTTC.

The chain has TRBV7-8 and TRBJ2-3; 14 nucleotides align to TRBD2. V dropped 3 bases and J dropped 3; count of bases not matched to a gene: 8. The CDR3 loop spans 18 amino acids. CDR1 and CDR2 from the germline V gene are SGHVS and FQNEAQ. CDR3 sequence reads: CASSFRSGTSGRTDTQYF. DNA for the CDR3: TGTGCCAGCAGCTTCCGCTCCGGGACTAGCGGGAGAACAGATACGCAGTATTTT. The full variable domain, rest sourced from reference TRBV7-8 and TRBJ2-3, is GAGVSQSPRYKVAKRGQDVALRCDPISGHVSLFWYQQALGQGPEFLTYFQNEAQLDKSGLPSDRFFAERPEGSVSTLKIQRTQQEDSAVYLCASSFRSGTSGRTDTQYFGPGTRLTVL.

The rearrangement links TRBV5-1 to TRBJ2-3; 8 bases agree with TRBD2. The CDR3 covers 16 residues. Germline assignment: CDR1 SGHRS and CDR2 YFSETQ. V shed 4 bases and J 0 bases; nucleotides not matched to a gene: 7. CDR3 region: CASSITSGGSTDTQYF. CDR3 nucleotide sequence: TGCGCCAGCAGCATCACTAGCGGTGGGAGCACAGATACGCAGTATTTT. The whole variable domain, filled in from reference TRBV5-1 and TRBJ2-3, reads KAGVTQTPRYLIKTRGQQVTLSCSPISGHRSVSWYQQTPGQGLQFLFEYFSETQRNKGNFPGRFSGRQFSNSRSEMNVSTLELGDSALYLCASSITSGGSTDTQYFGPGTRLTVL.

This clone was detected once. The chain has TRBV6-5 and TRBJ1-5; TRBD1 matches 7 bases. J lost 6 bases, V lost 11 bases, and 16 bases had no gene match. The germline CDR1 and CDR2 sequences are MNHEY and SVGAGI. The CDR3 sequence is 15 residues long. CDR3 loop: CASTLAQGVGQPQHF. The CDR3 nucleotides are TGTGCCTCCACACTAGCTCAGGGGGTAGGTCAGCCCCAGCATTTT.

V and J are TRBV19 and TRBJ2-6; D may be TRBD2 (6 bases). CDR3 length: 18 residues. V lost 7 bases and J lost 0, with 19 bases in between. In germline, CDR1 is LNHDA, CDR2 SQIVND (reference sequence). This CDR3 is CASTGGSGLPSGANVLTF. The CDR3 region has the DNA TGTGCCAGTACCGGGGGATCAGGTTTACCCTCTGGGGCCAACGTCCTGACTTTC.

This chain links TRBV5-1 with TRBJ2-7; 7 nucleotides line up with TRBD1. The ends lost 4 bases at V and 5 bases at J; junction bases unmatched: 6. This CDR3 has 13 amino acids. Germline CDR1 and CDR2: SGHRS and YFSETQ. The CDR3 reads CASSAQTGHEQYF. The CDR3 DNA is TGCGCCAGCAGCGCCCAGACAGGGCACGAGCAGTACTTC.

The CDR3, as DNA: TGCAGCGTTGGCGGGAGGGCCACCAATGAGCAGTTCTTC. Its translation is CSVGGRATNEQFF. The chain links TRBV29-1 to TRBJ2-1, with TRBD2 matching 9 bases. Trimming at V came to 4 bases and at J to 6 bases, leaving 4 bases not matched to a gene. This CDR3 region has 13 residues. CDR1 SQVTM and CDR2 ANQGSEA come from the germline V gene.

The V gene is TRBV9, the J gene TRBJ2-7; 8 bases map to TRBD1. V dropped 3 bases and J dropped 0; count of bases not matched to a gene: 5. Germline assignment: CDR1 SGDLS and CDR2 YYNGEE. The length of the CDR3 is 15 residues. CDR3 residues: CASSGGQAASYEQYF. DNA for the CDR3: TGTGCCAGCAGCGGGGGACAGGCCGCCTCCTACGAGCAGTACTTC.

The genes are TRBV24-1 and TRBJ2-1; TRBD1 might be the D (5 bases). Germline V gene lookup returns CDR1 KGHDR and CDR2 SFDVKD. The CDR3 spans 15 residues. V was clipped by 4 bases and J by 0 bases, with 9 bases between them. CDR3 in amino acids: CATSDQGRSYNEQFF. The CDR3 region has the DNA TGTGCCACCAGTGACCAGGGTCGCTCCTACAATGAGCAGTTCTTC.

The chain has TRBV7-6 and TRBJ2-1; 13 positions agree with TRBD2. Germline V gene lookup returns CDR1 SGHVS and CDR2 FNYEAQ. J gave up 4 bases and V 1 base, and 4 bases lay outside the gene matches. The CDR3 spans 17 residues. The CDR3, as DNA: TGTGCCAGCAGCTTAGTGGGACTAGCGGGACCTTACAATGAGCAGTTCTTC. This sequence encodes CASSLVGLAGPYNEQFF.

This clone was found once. The rearrangement links TRBV4-3 to TRBJ2-3, with 9 bases identical to TRBD2. The CDR3 extends over 17 amino acids. Germline V gives CDR1 LGHNA, CDR2 YSLEER. V dropped 1 base and J dropped 6; count of bases not matched to a gene: 11. The CDR3 reads CASSQVATSGWRDTQYF. The CDR3 coding sequence is TGCGCCAGCAGCCAAGTGGCCACTAGCGGGTGGCGGGATACGCAGTATTTT.

The gene calls are TRBV27 and TRBJ2-7; 9 bases align to TRBD2. Germline-derived CDR1 and CDR2 are MNHEY and SMNVEV (reference sequence). Trimming removed 9 bases from V and 3 bases from J; junction bases left unmatched: 9. The CDR3 totals 14 residues. CDR3 sequence (DNA): TGTGCCAGTTCCTGGCGGGAGGGCCGCTACGAGCAGTACTTC. Its protein is CASSWREGRYEQYF.

The gene calls are TRBV11-2 and TRBJ2-7; TRBD1 is a possible D gene (6 bases). Per the germline V gene, CDR1 is SGHAT and CDR2 is FQNNGV. CDR3 length: 11 amino acids. The ends were cut back, 5 bases at V and 8 bases at J, with 10 bases in the middle. The DNA of the CDR3 is TGTGCCAGCAGCGCCGGGACAAAGCAGTACTTC. This codes for CASSAGTKQYF.

CDR3 sequence reads: CASSYQGVTYNEQFF. The CDR3 DNA follows: TGTGCCAGCAGTTATCAGGGGGTCACCTACAATGAGCAGTTCTTC. V gene TRBV27 combines with J gene TRBJ2-1, with 7 bases that match TRBD1. This CDR3 region has 15 residues. Trimming took 4 bases from V and 2 from J; bases not matched to a gene: 5. CDR1 and CDR2 (germline): MNHEY, SMNVEV (reference sequence).

This clone was seen only once. V is TRBV18 and J is TRBJ2-1, with D unresolved. V was trimmed by 4 bases and J by 2 bases, leaving 6 bases between them. The V gene's germline CDR1 is KGHSH and CDR2 LQKENI. This CDR3 has 13 residues. The CDR3 sequence: CASSLSPYNEQFF. In DNA form, the CDR3 reads TGTGCCAGCTCACTCTCTCCCTACAATGAGCAGTTCTTC.

This rearrangement joins TRBV4-2 to TRBJ2-7; 8 nucleotides align to TRBD2. V lost 3 bases to trimming and J lost 3 bases; unmatched junction nucleotides: 4. The CDR3 is made up of 14 amino acids. The germline CDR1 and CDR2 sequences are LGHNA and YNFKEQ. This CDR3 reads CASSHSGEHYEQYF. CDR3 coding DNA: TGTGCCAGCAGCCATAGCGGGGAGCACTACGAGCAGTACTTC.